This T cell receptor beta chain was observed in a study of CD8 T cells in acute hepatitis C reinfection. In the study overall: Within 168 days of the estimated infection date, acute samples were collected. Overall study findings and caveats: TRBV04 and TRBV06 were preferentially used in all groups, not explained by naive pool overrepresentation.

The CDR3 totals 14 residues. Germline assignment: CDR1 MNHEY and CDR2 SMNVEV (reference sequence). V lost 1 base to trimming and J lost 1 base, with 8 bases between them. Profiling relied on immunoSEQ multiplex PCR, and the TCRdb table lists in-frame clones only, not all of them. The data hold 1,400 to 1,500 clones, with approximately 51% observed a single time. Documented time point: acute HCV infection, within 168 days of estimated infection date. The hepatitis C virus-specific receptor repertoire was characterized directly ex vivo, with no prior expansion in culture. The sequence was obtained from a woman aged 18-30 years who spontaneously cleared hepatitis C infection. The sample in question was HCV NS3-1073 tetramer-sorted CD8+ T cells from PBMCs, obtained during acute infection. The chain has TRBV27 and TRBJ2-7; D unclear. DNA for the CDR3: TGTGCCAGCAGTTTATTTTCCCAGTCCTACGAGCAGTACTTC. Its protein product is CASSLFSQSYEQYF.